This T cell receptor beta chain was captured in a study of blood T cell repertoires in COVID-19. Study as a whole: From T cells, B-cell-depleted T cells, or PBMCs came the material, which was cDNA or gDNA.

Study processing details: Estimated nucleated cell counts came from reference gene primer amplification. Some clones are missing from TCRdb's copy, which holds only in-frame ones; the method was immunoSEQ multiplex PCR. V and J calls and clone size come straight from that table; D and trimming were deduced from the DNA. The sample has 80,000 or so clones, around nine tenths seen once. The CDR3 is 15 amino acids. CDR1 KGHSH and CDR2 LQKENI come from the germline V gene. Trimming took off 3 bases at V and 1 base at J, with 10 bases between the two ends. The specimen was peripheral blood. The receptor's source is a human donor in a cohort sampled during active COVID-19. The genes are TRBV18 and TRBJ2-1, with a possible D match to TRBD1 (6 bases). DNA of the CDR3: TGTGCCAGCTCACCCGACAGGCAGTCCTACAATGAGCAGTTCTTC. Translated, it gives CASSPDRQSYNEQFF.